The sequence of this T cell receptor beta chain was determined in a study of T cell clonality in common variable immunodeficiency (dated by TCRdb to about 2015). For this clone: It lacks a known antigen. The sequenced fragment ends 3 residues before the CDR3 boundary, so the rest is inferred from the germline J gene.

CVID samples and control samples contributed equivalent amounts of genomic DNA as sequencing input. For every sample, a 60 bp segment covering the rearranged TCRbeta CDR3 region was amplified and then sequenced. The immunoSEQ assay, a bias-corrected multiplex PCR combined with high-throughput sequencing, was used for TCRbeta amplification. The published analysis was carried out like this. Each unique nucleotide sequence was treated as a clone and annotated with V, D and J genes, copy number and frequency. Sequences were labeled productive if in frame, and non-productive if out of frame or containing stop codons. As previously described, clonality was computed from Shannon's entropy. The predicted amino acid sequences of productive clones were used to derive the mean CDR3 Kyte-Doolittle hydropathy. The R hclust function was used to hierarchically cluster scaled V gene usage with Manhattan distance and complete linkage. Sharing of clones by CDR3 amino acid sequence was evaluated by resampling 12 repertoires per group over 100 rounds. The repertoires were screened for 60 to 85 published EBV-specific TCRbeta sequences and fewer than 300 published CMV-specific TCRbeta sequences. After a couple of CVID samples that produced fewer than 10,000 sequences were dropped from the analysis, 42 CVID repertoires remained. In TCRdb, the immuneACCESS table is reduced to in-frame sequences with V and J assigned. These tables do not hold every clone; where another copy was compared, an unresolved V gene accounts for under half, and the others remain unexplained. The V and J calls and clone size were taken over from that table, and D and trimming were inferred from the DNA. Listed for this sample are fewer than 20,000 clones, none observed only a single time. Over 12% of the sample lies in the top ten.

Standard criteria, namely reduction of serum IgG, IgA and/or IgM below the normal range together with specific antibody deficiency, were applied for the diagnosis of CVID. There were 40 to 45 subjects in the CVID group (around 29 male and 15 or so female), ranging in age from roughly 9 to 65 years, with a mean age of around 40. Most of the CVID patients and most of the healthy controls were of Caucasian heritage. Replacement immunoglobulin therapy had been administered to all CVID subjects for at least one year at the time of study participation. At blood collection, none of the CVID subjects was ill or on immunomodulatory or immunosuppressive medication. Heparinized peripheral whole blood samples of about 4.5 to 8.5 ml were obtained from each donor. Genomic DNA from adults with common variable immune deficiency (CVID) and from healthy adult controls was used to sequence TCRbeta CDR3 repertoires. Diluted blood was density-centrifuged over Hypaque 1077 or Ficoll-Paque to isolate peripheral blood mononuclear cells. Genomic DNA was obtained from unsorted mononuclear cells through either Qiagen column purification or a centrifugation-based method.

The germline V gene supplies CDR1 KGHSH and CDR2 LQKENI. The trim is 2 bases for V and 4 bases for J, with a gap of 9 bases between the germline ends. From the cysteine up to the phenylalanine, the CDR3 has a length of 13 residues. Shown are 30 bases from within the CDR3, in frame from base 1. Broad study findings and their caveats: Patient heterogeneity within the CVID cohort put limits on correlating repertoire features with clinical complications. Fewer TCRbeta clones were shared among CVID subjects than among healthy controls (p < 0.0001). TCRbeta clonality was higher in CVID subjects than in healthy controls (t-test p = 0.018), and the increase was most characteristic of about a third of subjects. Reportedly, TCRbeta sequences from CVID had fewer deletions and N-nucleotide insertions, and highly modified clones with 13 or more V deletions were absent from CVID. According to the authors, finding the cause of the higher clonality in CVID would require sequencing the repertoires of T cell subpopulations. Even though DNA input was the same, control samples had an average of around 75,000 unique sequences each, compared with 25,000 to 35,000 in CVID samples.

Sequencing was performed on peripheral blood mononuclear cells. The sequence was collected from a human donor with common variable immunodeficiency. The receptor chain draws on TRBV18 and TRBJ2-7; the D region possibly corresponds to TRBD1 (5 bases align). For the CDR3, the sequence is CASSPGREYEQYF. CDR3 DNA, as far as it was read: TGTGCCAGCTCACCAGGCAGGGAATACGAG.